The 31 T cell receptor beta chains below come from one sample, sequenced in a study of blood T cell repertoires in COVID-19. Only in-frame clones appear in the TCRdb table, and some are missing; sequencing was by immunoSEQ multiplex PCR. The sample carries about 36,000 clones, around four fifths recorded once. Material: peripheral blood. These receptors were obtained from a human donor in a cohort sampled during active COVID-19.

This clone was recorded only once. The rearrangement joins TRBV9 to TRBJ2-1; D not certain. V lost 0 bases, J lost 6 bases, and 7 bases lay in between. Germline V gives CDR1 SGDLS, CDR2 YYNGEE. This CDR3 is built from 13 residues. CDR3: CASSVASFNEQFF. CDR3 bases: TGTGCCAGCAGCGTAGCTAGTTTCAATGAGCAGTTCTTC.

V is TRBV15 and J is TRBJ2-7, with D uncertain. V was trimmed by 0 bases and J by 4 bases, leaving 7 bases between them. This CDR3 spans 13 amino acids. Germline V lookup: CDR1 LNHNV, CDR2 YYDKDF (reference sequence). CDR3 protein: CATSRDLEYEQYF. CDR3 DNA: TGTGCCACCAGCAGAGATCTCGAGTACGAGCAGTACTTC.

The chain carries TRBV14 and TRBJ1-1; D perhaps matches TRBD1 (6 bases). CDR1 and CDR2 from the germline V gene are SGHDN and FVKESK. With 3 bases removed from V and 1 base from J, the gap between germline ends came to 6 bases. This CDR3 contains 13 residues. The CDR3 bases are TGTGCCAGCAGCCAGGGACAGAACACTGAAGCTTTCTTT. Protein: CASSQGQNTEAFF. The full variable domain, completed using reference TRBV14 and TRBJ1-1, is EAGVTQFPSHSVIEKGQTVTLRCDPISGHDNLYWYRRVMGKEIKFLLHFVKESKQDESGMPNNRFLAERTGGTYSTLKVQPAELEDSGVYFCASSQGQNTEAFFGQGTRLTVV.

The V gene is TRBV7-9, the J gene TRBJ1-6, with 9 bases that match TRBD1. J lost 10 bases, V lost 4 bases, and 11 bases had no gene match. From germline, CDR1 is SEHNR and CDR2 FQNEAQ (reference sequence). The CDR3 extends over 16 amino acids. CDR3 coding DNA: TGTGCCAGCAGCTCCACCCCTACAGGGGGCAGATCACCCCTCCACTTT. Translation: CASSSTPTGGRSPLHF.

The chain links TRBV2 to TRBJ1-4, with 9 bases lining up with TRBD1. CDR3 length: 15 amino acids. CDR1 SNHLY and CDR2 FYNNEI come from the germline V gene. The junction had 13 bases not matched to a gene; V was cut back by 9 bases and J by 8 bases. The CDR3 coding sequence is TGTGCCAGTGATGGACAGGGGCTTTTTGGAGAAAAACTGTTTTTT. Translated, it gives CASDGQGLFGEKLFF.

This rearrangement joins TRBV7-2 to TRBJ2-1, with 13 nucleotides matching TRBD2. Trimming at V came to 5 bases and at J to 9 bases, leaving 10 bases not matched to a gene. The CDR3 extends over 16 amino acids. Germline CDR1 and CDR2: SGHTA and FQGNSA. CDR3 in amino acids: CASSPRLAGGPGEQFF. The CDR3 nucleotides are TGTGCCAGCAGCCCGCGACTAGCGGGGGGTCCGGGTGAGCAGTTCTTC.

The chain carries TRBV25-1 and TRBJ2-3; D unresolved. This CDR3 has 12 residues. Trimming cost V 6 bases and J 5 bases, with 9 bases left between them. Per the germline V gene, CDR1 is MGHDK and CDR2 is SYGVNS. CDR3 residues: CASRLNRDTQYF. In nucleotides, the CDR3 is TGTGCCAGCAGGTTAAACAGAGATACGCAGTATTTT.

The chain is built from TRBV5-3 and TRBJ1-4, with D possibly TRBD1 on 6 matching bases. TRBV5-3 is assigned to the ORF class and has an uncertain function. Trimming pared 4 bases from V and 0 bases from J, leaving 19 bases between. The CDR3 loop spans 18 amino acids. The DNA for the CDR3 is TGTGCCAGAAGCCCCTACAGGGAGCATTCTCCAACTAATGAAAAACTGTTTTTT. Translated, it gives CARSPYREHSPTNEKLFF.

The chain employs TRBV2 and TRBJ1-2; TRBD1 aligns across 9 bases. The CDR3 totals 13 residues. The germline V gene encodes CDR1 SNHLY and CDR2 FYNNEI. Trimming at V came to 7 bases and at J to 1 base, leaving 1 base not matched to a gene. CDR3: CASMTGGNYGYTF. In DNA, the CDR3 is TGTGCCAGCATGACAGGGGGTAACTATGGCTACACCTTC.

This clone was counted a single time. The DNA for the CDR3 is TGTGCCAGCAACAAGGGACTCACAGATACGCAGTATTTT. Translated: CASNKGLTDTQYF. V and J are TRBV9 and TRBJ2-3, with a tentative D call TRBD2 (6 bases). CDR3 length: 13 amino acids. The germline gives CDR1 SGDLS, CDR2 YYNGEE. Trimming cost V 6 bases and J 2 bases, with 10 bases left between them.

J is TRBJ1-1 and V is TRBV7-9, with D uncertain. The V gene's germline CDR1 is SEHNR and CDR2 FQNEAQ (reference sequence). Trimming left V 2 bases short and J 2 bases short, with 6 bases between. This CDR3 is built from 13 residues. The CDR3 DNA sequence: TGTGCCAGCAGCTTACAGTCCAACACTGAAGCTTTCTTT. This sequence encodes CASSLQSNTEAFF.

This sequence joins TRBV10-3 and TRBJ2-3; 9 positions match TRBD1. Trimming at V came to 10 bases and at J to 8 bases, leaving 10 bases not matched to a gene. The CDR3 runs to 13 residues. CDR1 is ENHRY, CDR2 SYGVKD, per germline. The CDR3 here is CASRTGETGTQYF. CDR3 DNA: TGTGCCAGTAGGACAGGGGAGACGGGTACGCAGTATTTT.

This chain links TRBV6-5 with TRBJ1-5; the D is unclear. The CDR3 is 12 residues long. Trimming shortened V by 3 bases and J by 7 bases, and 7 bases separated the two germline ends. Germline V gene lookup returns CDR1 MNHEY and CDR2 SVGAGI. In DNA form, the CDR3 reads TGTGCCAGCAGTTATTTGGGCCAGCCCCAGCATTTT. Translation gives CASSYLGQPQHF.

This clone was counted a single time. V is TRBV3-1 (or the pseudogene TRBV3-2) and J is TRBJ2-2; 10 bases fit TRBD2. CDR3 length: 14 residues. V dropped 2 bases and J dropped 7; count of bases not matched to a gene: 1. The germline V gene has CDR1 LGHDT and CDR2 YNNKEL (reference sequence). CDR3 sequence: CASSQRTSGGELFF. The DNA of the CDR3 is TGTGCCAGCAGCCAAAGGACTAGCGGCGGGGAGCTGTTTTTT.

The J gene is TRBJ2-1, the V gene TRBV6-6; TRBD1 aligns across 7 bases. CDR1 is MNHNY and CDR2 is SVGAGI in the germline V gene (reference sequence). Germline trimming cut 6 bases from V and 5 bases from J; bases unmatched to any gene: 4. The CDR3 runs to 13 residues. CDR3 nucleotide sequence: TGTGCCAGCAGATCTGGACAGGACAATGAGCAGTTCTTC. The encoded protein is CASRSGQDNEQFF.

The chain links TRBV9 to TRBJ2-3; 9 bases align to TRBD2. The germline gives CDR1 SGDLS, CDR2 YYNGEE. The trim removed 3 bases at V and 6 bases at J, leaving 8 bases unmatched. There are 15 residues in the CDR3. The CDR3 nucleotides read TGTGCCAGCAGCGATAGCGGGGGCCAGGGGGATACGCAGTATTTT. Its translation: CASSDSGGQGDTQYF.

The chain couples TRBV7-2 to TRBJ1-1, with TRBD1 as a possible D gene (6 bases). Germline V gene lookup returns CDR1 SGHTA and CDR2 FQGNSA. V was pared by 1 base and J by 5 bases, with 11 bases between. The CDR3 spans 14 residues. DNA of the CDR3: TGTGCCAGCAGCTTAGGGGGGGGGCGAACTGAAGCTTTCTTT. It codes for CASSLGGGRTEAFF.

This chain joins TRBV7-2 and TRBJ2-5; D perhaps matches TRBD2 (6 bases). The CDR3 sequence is 15 residues long. V was shortened by 4 bases and J by 1 base, with 13 bases between the two germline ends. Germline loops: CDR1 SGHTA, CDR2 FQGNSA. In DNA form, the CDR3 reads TGTGCCAGCAGCTCCCAGCCGACTAGCCAAGAGACCCAGTACTTC. Translating it yields CASSSQPTSQETQYF.

The chain is built from TRBV3-1 (or the pseudogene TRBV3-2) and TRBJ2-5; 9 bases are a match to TRBD2. J was trimmed by 5 bases and V by 4 bases; bases with no gene match: 11. Per the germline V gene, CDR1 is LGHDT and CDR2 is YNNKEL (reference sequence). The CDR3 spans 16 residues. The CDR3 region has the DNA TGTGCCAGCAGCCGGTCAGGCGGACTAGCGACGGAGACCCAGTACTTC. Its translation: CASSRSGGLATETQYF.

The chain recombines TRBV18 with TRBJ2-7; TRBD2 aligns across 7 bases. Germline CDR1 and CDR2: KGHSH and LQKENI. Trimming at V came to 4 bases and at J to 5 bases, leaving 11 bases not matched to a gene. The CDR3 is 15 amino acids. The CDR3 DNA reads as TGTGCCAGCTCACGTCGGACGGGGGAGGGTAACGAGCAGTACTTC. Protein sequence: CASSRRTGEGNEQYF.

This clone was found a few times. The chain carries TRBV11-3 and TRBJ2-5; the match to TRBD2 covers 11 bases. The CDR3 loop spans 16 amino acids. Germline V gene sequence: CDR1 SGHNT, CDR2 YENEEA. V lost 5 bases and J lost 3; bases outside the gene matches: 8. Here the CDR3 reads CASSLSGTSGKETQYF. CDR3 nucleotides: TGTGCCAGCAGCCTCTCCGGGACTAGCGGCAAAGAGACCCAGTACTTC.

The J gene is TRBJ1-4, the V gene TRBV2; 7 bases line up with TRBD1. The CDR3 consists of 13 residues. CDR1 SNHLY and CDR2 FYNNEI come from the germline V gene. The junction had 10 bases not matched to a gene; V was cut back by 10 bases and J by 8 bases. CDR3 loop: CANQYRGGEKLFF. As DNA, the CDR3 is TGTGCCAACCAGTACAGGGGTGGGGAAAAACTGTTTTTT.

The CDR3 loop reads CAWSGYSIGELFF. CDR3 DNA sequence: TGTGCCTGGAGTGGTTACTCGATCGGGGAGCTGTTTTTT. This chain joins TRBV30 and TRBJ2-2; D remains ambiguous. From germline, CDR1 is GTSNPN and CDR2 SVGIG (reference sequence). Trimming removed 1 base from V and 7 bases from J, with 10 bases in between. The CDR3 length is 13 residues.

The rearrangement links TRBV5-1 to TRBJ1-2, with TRBD1 matching 8 bases. The germline V gene encodes CDR1 SGHRS and CDR2 YFSETQ. Trimming removed 5 bases from V and 0 bases from J; junction bases left unmatched: 9. This CDR3 region has 16 residues. This CDR3 reads CASRSETGASNYGYTF. Here the CDR3 DNA reads TGCGCCAGCAGGTCGGAGACAGGGGCCTCTAACTATGGCTACACCTTC.

This CDR3 reads CASSLAGFTDTQYF. The CDR3 DNA sequence: TGTGCCAGCAGCTTAGCCGGGTTTACAGATACGCAGTATTTT. The rearrangement joins TRBV7-2 to TRBJ2-3; no reliable D call. Germline V lookup: CDR1 SGHTA, CDR2 FQGNSA. Trimming took off 0 bases at V and 3 bases at J, with 7 bases between the two ends. The CDR3 consists of 14 residues.

The V and J genes are TRBV11-3 and TRBJ2-3; tentatively, D is TRBD2 (5 bases). The germline V gene has CDR1 SGHNT and CDR2 YENEEA. Trimming took 1 base from V and 1 from J, leaving 12 bases between them. This CDR3 comprises 16 residues. The CDR3 protein is CASSLGLSARTDTQYF. In DNA form, the CDR3 reads TGTGCCAGCAGCTTAGGGCTTAGCGCGCGCACAGATACGCAGTATTTT.

The genes are TRBV20-1 and TRBJ1-5; no clear D gene. Trimming took off 5 bases at V and 7 bases at J, with 3 bases between the two ends. This CDR3 is built from 9 residues. CDR1 is DFQATT, CDR2 SNEGSKA, per germline (reference sequence). The CDR3, as DNA: TGCAGTGCTTCGCAGCCCCAGCATTTT. It specifies CSASQPQHF.

This chain uses TRBV12-3 or TRBV12-4 with TRBJ2-3, with 7 bases aligning to TRBD1. After removal of 5 bases from V and 6 bases from J, the junction contained 5 bases not matched to a gene. The CDR3 spans 13 residues. This chain's CDR3 is CASSPGQSDTQYF. The CDR3 nucleotides read TGTGCCAGCAGTCCGGGACAGAGCGATACGCAGTATTTT.

The rearrangement uses TRBV7-6 and TRBJ2-5, with D possibly TRBD2 on 6 matching bases. The CDR3 is 14 residues long. The V gene lost 6 bases and the J gene lost 5 bases, with 16 bases spanning the gap. Germline CDR1 and CDR2: SGHVS and FNYEAQ. The CDR3, as DNA: TGTGCCAGCAGGGACGTGCGGGGAACGGAGACCCAGTACTTC. Translated: CASRDVRGTETQYF.

The V call is TRBV1, the J call TRBJ1-6; the D call TRBD1 from the table was never checked on the DNA. TRBV1 is tagged as a pseudogene. The CDR3 is 18 amino acids. CDR3 amino acids: CTSSQAGQGSPYNSPLHF. CDR3 sequence (DNA): TGCACCAGCAGCCAGGCGGGACAGGGAAGCCCCTATAATTCACCCCTCCACTTT.

This clone showed up just once. This sequence joins TRBV5-5 and TRBJ1-1, with 11 bases lining up with TRBD1. Germline lookup yields CDR1 SGHKS and CDR2 YYEKEE (reference sequence). With 4 bases clipped from V and 5 bases from J, the junction kept 7 bases outside the gene matches. This CDR3 has 15 amino acids. CDR3 amino acids: CASSKRTGGGTEAFF. The CDR3 bases are TGTGCCAGCAGCAAGAGGACAGGGGGCGGGACTGAAGCTTTCTTT. The full variable domain, its missing parts supplied by reference TRBV5-5 and TRBJ1-1, is DAGVTQSPTHLIKTRGQQVTLRCSPISGHKSVSWYQQVLGQGPQFIFQYYEKEERGRGNFPDRFSARQFPNYSSELNVNALLLGDSALYLCASSKRTGGGTEAFFGQGTRLTVV.